Presented here are 15 T cell receptor beta chains from one specimen sequenced in a study of post-analysis software for immune sequencing data. Notes on the study in general: In patients, TRBV5-6, TRBV5-1 and TRBV20-1 belonged to five TRBV segments found more frequently than in controls.

TCR beta libraries were prepared from cDNA with unique molecular identifiers. TCRdb ran MiXCR on the PCR reads and lists one entry per CDR3 protein. The repertoire holds some 700,000 distinct CDR3 sequences, with about 60% as singletons. Their target antigens are unknown. The specimen was blood. The receptors come from a girl aged 2 to 9 with multiple sclerosis.

The rearrangement links TRBV10-2 to TRBJ2-3; no clear D. Germline CDR1 and CDR2: WSHSY and SAAADI. The CDR3 totals 16 residues. Trimming left V 2 bases short and J 4 bases short, with 16 bases between. The CDR3 DNA reads TGCGCCAGCAGTGAGGAAGGGTGGGGTTTGGCAGATACGCAGTATTTT. Amino acid sequence: CASSEEGWGLADTQYF.

This clonotype has more than one count but fewer than ten. The CDR3 loop reads CASSSRLSGFQETQYF. CDR3 nucleotides: TGTGCCAGCAGCTCCCGCCTTAGTGGATTCCAAGAGACCCAGTACTTC. The rearrangement uses TRBV7-6 and TRBJ2-5; D is ambiguous. Germline V lookup: CDR1 SGHVS, CDR2 FNYEAQ. The length of the CDR3 is 16 residues. The germline V and J ends were trimmed by 4 bases and 1 base, with 16 bases remaining between them.

This clonotype was detected many times. This sequence joins TRBV2 and TRBJ2-1; D call uncertain. The CDR3 contains 11 residues. The V end was cut by 6 bases, the J end by 4 bases, with 4 bases between. CDR1 and CDR2 (germline): SNHLY, FYNNEI. The CDR3 is CASSPYNEQFF. DNA for the CDR3: TGTGCCAGCAGCCCATACAATGAGCAGTTCTTC.

CDR3 in DNA: TGTGCCAGCAGTCCCAGTTTGTGGGGGACGAATGAGCAGTTCTTC. Its translation: CASSPSLWGTNEQFF. The rearrangement links TRBV6-5 to TRBJ2-1; D may be TRBD1 or TRBD2 (5 bases each). Germline V CDR1 and CDR2: MNHEY, SVGAGI. V shed 5 bases and J shed 7 bases, with 18 bases lying between them. The CDR3 has 15 amino acids.

This sequence joins TRBV29-1 and TRBJ2-2, with 11 nucleotides matching TRBD2. This CDR3 spans 14 amino acids. The V gene's germline CDR1 is SQVTM and CDR2 ANQGSEA. The trim removed 5 bases at V and 6 bases at J, leaving 5 bases unmatched. CDR3 region: CSVLGLAGPGELFF. In DNA, the CDR3 is TGCAGCGTTCTAGGACTAGCGGGTCCCGGGGAGCTGTTTTTT.

This chain connects TRBV10-1 to TRBJ2-1; TRBD1 matches 10 bases. Germline V gene lookup returns CDR1 WNHNN and CDR2 SYGVQD (reference sequence). The CDR3 sequence is 15 residues long. J was trimmed by 2 bases and V by 4 bases; bases with no gene match: 2. In DNA form, the CDR3 reads TGCGCCAGCAGTGTGGGGACAGGGGCCTACAATGAGCAGTTCTTC. Residues: CASSVGTGAYNEQFF.

This clonotype was observed a handful of times. CDR3 in DNA: TGCGCCAGCAGCCATGGACAGGGAAACTACGAGCAGTACTTC. It codes for CASSHGQGNYEQYF. V and J are TRBV5-1 and TRBJ2-7, with 8 bases that match TRBD1. Per germline, CDR1 SGHRS and CDR2 YFSETQ. CDR3 length: 14 amino acids. Trimming removed 4 bases from V and 3 bases from J; junction bases left unmatched: 6.

This clonotype has a handful of counts. The V gene is TRBV29-1, the J gene TRBJ1-1; D remains unclear. There are 17 residues in the CDR3. Germline V CDR1 and CDR2: SQVTM, ANQGSEA. Trimming removed 1 base at V and 1 base at J, with 19 bases between. Here the CDR3 reads CSVEVFLRGGRNTEAFF. The CDR3 DNA reads TGCAGCGTTGAAGTCTTCTTGCGAGGAGGGCGGAACACTGAAGCTTTCTTT.

The genes are TRBV20-1 and TRBJ2-5, with TRBD2 identical over 11 bases. CDR1 and CDR2 (germline): DFQATT, SNEGSKA (reference sequence). The CDR3 consists of 19 residues. V was clipped by 0 bases and J by 4 bases; unmatched bases: 16. CDR3 bases: TGCAGTGCTAGAGATTGGGAGCTAGCGGGAGGAGGGGAAGGAGAGACCCAGTACTTC. The encoded protein is CSARDWELAGGGEGETQYF.

The sample holds a few counts of this clonotype. J is TRBJ2-4 and V is TRBV15; tentative D call: TRBD2 (6 bases). V shed 5 bases and J shed 13 bases, with 21 bases lying between them. Germline CDR1 and CDR2: LNHNV and YYDKDF (reference sequence). This CDR3 has 14 residues. The CDR3 reads CATSAGGTGPEQYF. CDR3 DNA: TGTGCCACCAGCGCAGGCGGGACGGGCCCTGAGCAGTACTTC.

This chain joins TRBV7-9 and TRBJ2-1, with D perhaps TRBD1 or TRBD2 (6 bases each). Trimming took off 3 bases at V and 2 bases at J, with 14 bases between the two ends. The CDR3 spans 16 residues. Germline V gene sequence: CDR1 SEHNR, CDR2 FQNEAQ (reference sequence). The CDR3: CASSFLGGGPYNEQFF. CDR3 nucleotides: TGTGCCAGCAGCTTTCTAGGAGGGGGACCCTACAATGAGCAGTTCTTC.

The chain links TRBV9 to TRBJ1-2; D gene unclear. Germline CDR1 SGDLS, CDR2 YYNGEE. This CDR3 region has 13 residues. The ends were cut back, 0 bases at V and 3 bases at J, with 6 bases in the middle. The CDR3 sequence: CASSVALDYGYTF. DNA of the CDR3: TGTGCCAGCAGCGTAGCTCTGGACTATGGCTACACCTTC.

This chain links TRBV6-1 with TRBJ2-3; D gene ambiguous. Per the germline V gene, CDR1 is MNHNS and CDR2 is SASEGT. The CDR3 runs 13 residues. V was cut by 2 bases and J by 1 base, with 4 bases left in between. CDR3: CASSELRTDTQYF. Here the CDR3 DNA reads TGTGCCAGCAGTGAACTCCGCACAGATACGCAGTATTTT.

The DNA for the CDR3 is TGTGCCACCTCCGAGGCTAGCGGGACCAATGAGCAGTTCTTC. Residues: CATSEASGTNEQFF. The chain joins TRBV2 to TRBJ2-1; 9 nucleotides agree with TRBD2. The CDR3 has 14 amino acids. Per germline, CDR1 SNHLY and CDR2 FYNNEI. V shed 10 bases and J 6 bases; nucleotides not matched to a gene: 10.

The chain couples TRBV6-5 to TRBJ2-1; TRBD2 is a possible D gene (5 bases). The CDR3 extends over 13 amino acids. Germline values: CDR1 MNHEY, CDR2 SVGAGI. The V gene lost 5 bases and the J gene lost 7 bases, with 12 bases spanning the gap. The CDR3 here is CASSTRRGNEQFF. In nucleotides, the CDR3 is TGTGCCAGCAGTACGAGGCGCGGGAATGAGCAGTTCTTC.